This T cell receptor (beta chain) was captured by sequencing in a study of blood T cell repertoires in COVID-19 (dated by TCRdb to 2019 to 2021). For context, the study as a whole: The collaborator samples originated in the United States, Italy and Spain and spanned the acute and convalescent phases of COVID-19. The prospective study material was composed of cDNA or gDNA derived from T cells, B-cell-depleted T cells, or PBMCs. The dataset comprised deeply sampled blood TCRbeta repertoires from subjects exposed to, actively infected with, or recovered from COVID-19. The repertoires were released in a freely available public database meant as a resource for research on the immune response to SARS-CoV-2. Samples were obtained from the ongoing ImmuneRACE study (first 160 participants) and from roughly 1,300 subjects provided by 6 global collaborators. The sample metadata nearly always contained a de-identified subject ID, COVID-19 status, age in years and sex. Where available, HLA class I and class II types were obtained from metadata supplied by the sample provider rather than from assay-based typing.

The immunoSEQ Assay, a bias-controlled multiplex PCR, was used to amplify TCRbeta CDR3 regions from genomic DNA. As for the authors' bioinformatics: Within the assay, amplification of reference gene primers was used to estimate how many nucleated cells each sample contained. Sequence reads were collapsed and filtered to measure the absolute abundance of every unique TCRbeta CDR3 rearrangement. For each sample, productive Simpson clonality was calculated as the square root of Simpson's diversity index across productive rearrangements. Held by TCRdb, this immuneACCESS table contains in-frame sequences only and omits some clones. Under half of the omission traces to an unresolved V gene where checked; the cause of the rest is unknown. That table gives V, J and clone size, and the DNA gave D and trimming. In all, the sample holds fewer than 350,000 clones, and approximately 85% of those were seen once. The top ten clonotypes cover more than 6% of the sample.

Collaborating institutions collected whole blood in K2EDTA tubes following their own protocols. For TCRbeta analysis, collaborator samples were shipped as frozen whole blood, as isolated PBMCs, or as DNA extracted from either sample type. The count of this clone is one. No antigen is known for it. No base qualities exist here, and no much larger clone lies one base off it. The junction shows trimming of 2 bases on V and 8 bases on J, plus 17 bases between the germline ends. CDR3 length: 15 amino acids, cysteine to phenylalanine. Just the 45-base CDR3 DNA is kept, in frame starting at base 1. Looking up the germline V gene (reference sequence) yields CDR1 SEHNR and CDR2 FQNEAQ. Findings and caveats that apply to the study as a whole: How much clinical and demographic metadata was included differed by source and by participant, and the metadata was provided uncurated.

Specimen: peripheral blood. The sequence was obtained from a human donor in a cohort sampled during active COVID-19. The chain couples TRBV7-9 to TRBJ2-3, and possibly TRBD1, on 5 matching bases. CDR3 region: CASSLRQQGFGTQYF. The DNA sequence reads TGTGCCAGCAGCTTAAGGCAGCAGGGTTTCGGTACGCAGTATTTT.